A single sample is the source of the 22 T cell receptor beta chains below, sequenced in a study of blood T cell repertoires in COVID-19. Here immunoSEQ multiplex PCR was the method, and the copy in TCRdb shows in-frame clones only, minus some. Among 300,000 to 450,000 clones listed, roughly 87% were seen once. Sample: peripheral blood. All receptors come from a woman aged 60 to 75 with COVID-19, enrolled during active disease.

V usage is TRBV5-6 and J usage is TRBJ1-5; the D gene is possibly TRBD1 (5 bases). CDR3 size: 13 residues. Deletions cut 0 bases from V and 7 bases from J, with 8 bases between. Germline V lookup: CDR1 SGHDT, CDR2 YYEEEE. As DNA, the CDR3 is TGTGCCAGCAGCTTGGCCGCAGGGCAGCCCCAGCATTTT. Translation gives CASSLAAGQPQHF.

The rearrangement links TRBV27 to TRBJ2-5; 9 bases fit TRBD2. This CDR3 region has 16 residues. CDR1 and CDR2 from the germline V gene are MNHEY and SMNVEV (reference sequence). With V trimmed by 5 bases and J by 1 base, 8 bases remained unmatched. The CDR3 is CASSPLAGAVQETQYF. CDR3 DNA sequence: TGTGCCAGCAGTCCCTTAGCGGGGGCCGTCCAAGAGACCCAGTACTTC.

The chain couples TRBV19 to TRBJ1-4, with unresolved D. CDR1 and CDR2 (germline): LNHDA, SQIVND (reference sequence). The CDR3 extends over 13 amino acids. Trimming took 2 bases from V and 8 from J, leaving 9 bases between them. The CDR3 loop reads CASSIIGREKLFF. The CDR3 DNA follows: TGTGCCAGTAGTATAATAGGGAGGGAAAAACTGTTTTTT.

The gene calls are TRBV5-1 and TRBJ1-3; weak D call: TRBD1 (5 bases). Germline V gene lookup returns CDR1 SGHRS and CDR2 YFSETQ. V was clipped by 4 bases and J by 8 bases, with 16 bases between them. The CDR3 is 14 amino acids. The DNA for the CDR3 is TGCGCCAGCAGCCCCTACGGAGGGGTGGACACCATATATTTT. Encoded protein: CASSPYGGVDTIYF. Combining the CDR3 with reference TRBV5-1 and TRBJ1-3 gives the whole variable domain KAGVTQTPRYLIKTRGQQVTLSCSPISGHRSVSWYQQTPGQGLQFLFEYFSETQRNKGNFPGRFSGRQFSNSRSEMNVSTLELGDSALYLCASSPYGGVDTIYFGEGSWLTVV.

The CDR3, as DNA: TGTGCCAGCAGCTTCATGGGCGGGGGTATTTACAATGAGCAGTTCTTC. The encoded protein is CASSFMGGGIYNEQFF. This chain joins TRBV5-6 and TRBJ2-1, with 7 bases that match TRBD2. Per germline, CDR1 SGHDT and CDR2 YYEEEE. With V trimmed by 2 bases and J by 4 bases, 9 bases remained unmatched. The CDR3 loop spans 16 amino acids.

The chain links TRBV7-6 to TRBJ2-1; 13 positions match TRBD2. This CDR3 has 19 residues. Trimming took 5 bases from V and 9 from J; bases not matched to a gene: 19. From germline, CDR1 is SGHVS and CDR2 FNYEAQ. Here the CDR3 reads CASSPLLAGGQKGLSEQFF. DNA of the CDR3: TGTGCCAGCAGCCCCTTACTAGCGGGGGGGCAAAAGGGATTGAGTGAGCAGTTCTTC.

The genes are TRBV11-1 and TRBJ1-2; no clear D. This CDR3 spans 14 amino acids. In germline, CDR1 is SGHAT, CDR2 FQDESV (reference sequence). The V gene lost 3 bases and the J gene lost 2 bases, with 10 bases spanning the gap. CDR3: CASSFPTNNYGYTF. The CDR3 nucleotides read TGTGCCAGCAGCTTCCCGACAAACAACTATGGCTACACCTTC.

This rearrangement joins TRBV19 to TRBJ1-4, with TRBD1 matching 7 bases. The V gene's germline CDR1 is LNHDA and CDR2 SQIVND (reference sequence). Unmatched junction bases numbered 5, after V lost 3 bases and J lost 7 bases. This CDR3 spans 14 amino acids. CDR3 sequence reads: CASSMGRGSEKLFF. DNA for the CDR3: TGTGCCAGTAGTATGGGCAGGGGGAGTGAAAAACTGTTTTTT. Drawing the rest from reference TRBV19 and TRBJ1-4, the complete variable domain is DGGITQSPKYLFRKEGQNVTLSCEQNLNHDAMYWYRQDPGQGLRLIYYSQIVNDFQKGDIAEGYSVSREKKESFPLTVTSAQKNPTAFYLCASSMGRGSEKLFFGSGTQLSVL.

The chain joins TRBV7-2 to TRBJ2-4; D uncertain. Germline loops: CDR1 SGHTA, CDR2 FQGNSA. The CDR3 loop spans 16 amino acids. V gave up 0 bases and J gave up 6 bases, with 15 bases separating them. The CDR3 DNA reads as TGTGCCAGCAGCTTAGCTGCAGGCCGGTTGGTAAACATTCAGTACTTC. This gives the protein CASSLAAGRLVNIQYF.

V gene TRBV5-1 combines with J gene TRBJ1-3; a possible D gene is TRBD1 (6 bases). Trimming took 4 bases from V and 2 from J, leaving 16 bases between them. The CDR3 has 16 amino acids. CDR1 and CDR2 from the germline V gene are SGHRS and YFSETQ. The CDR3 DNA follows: TGCGCCAGCAGCGATGACAGGTACTTCGCTGGAAACACCATATATTTT. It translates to CASSDDRYFAGNTIYF.

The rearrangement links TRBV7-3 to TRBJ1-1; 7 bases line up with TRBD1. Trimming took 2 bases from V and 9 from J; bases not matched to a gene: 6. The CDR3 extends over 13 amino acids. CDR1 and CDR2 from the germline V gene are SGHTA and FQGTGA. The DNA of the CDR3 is TGTGCCAGCAGCTTAGGTTATAGGGGGCAAGCTTTCTTT. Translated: CASSLGYRGQAFF.

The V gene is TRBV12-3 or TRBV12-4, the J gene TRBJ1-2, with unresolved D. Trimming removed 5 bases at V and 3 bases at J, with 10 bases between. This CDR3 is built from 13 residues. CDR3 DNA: TGTGCCAGCAGTACCGCGGAGTACTATGGCTACACCTTC. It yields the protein CASSTAEYYGYTF.

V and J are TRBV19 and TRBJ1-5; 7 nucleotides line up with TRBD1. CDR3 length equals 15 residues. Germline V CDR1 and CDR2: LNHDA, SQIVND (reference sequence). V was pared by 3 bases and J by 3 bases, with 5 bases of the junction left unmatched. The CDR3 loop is CASSIMTGPNQPQHF. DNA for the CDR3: TGTGCCAGTAGTATCATGACAGGGCCCAATCAGCCCCAGCATTTT. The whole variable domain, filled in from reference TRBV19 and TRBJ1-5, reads DGGITQSPKYLFRKEGQNVTLSCEQNLNHDAMYWYRQDPGQGLRLIYYSQIVNDFQKGDIAEGYSVSREKKESFPLTVTSAQKNPTAFYLCASSIMTGPNQPQHFGDGTRLSIL.

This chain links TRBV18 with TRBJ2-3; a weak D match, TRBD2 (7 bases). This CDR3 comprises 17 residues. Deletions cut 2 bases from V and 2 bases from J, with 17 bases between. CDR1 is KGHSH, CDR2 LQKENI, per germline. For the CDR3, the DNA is TGTGCCAGCTCACCATATCGAGGGGGGGCCGTCACAGATACGCAGTATTTT. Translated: CASSPYRGGAVTDTQYF.

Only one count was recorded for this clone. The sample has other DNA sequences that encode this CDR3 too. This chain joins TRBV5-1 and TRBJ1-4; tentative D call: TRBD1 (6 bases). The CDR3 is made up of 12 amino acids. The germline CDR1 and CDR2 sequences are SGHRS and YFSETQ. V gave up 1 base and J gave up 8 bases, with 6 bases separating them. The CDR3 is CASSLTGEKLFF. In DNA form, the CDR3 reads TGCGCCAGCAGCTTGACAGGGGAAAAACTGTTTTTT.

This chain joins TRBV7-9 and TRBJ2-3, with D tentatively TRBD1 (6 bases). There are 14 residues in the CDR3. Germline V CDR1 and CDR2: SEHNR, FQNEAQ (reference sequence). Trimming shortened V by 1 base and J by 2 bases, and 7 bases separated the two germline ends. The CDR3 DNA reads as TGTGCCAGCAGCTTAGAGGGGGACACAGATACGCAGTATTTT. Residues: CASSLEGDTDTQYF.

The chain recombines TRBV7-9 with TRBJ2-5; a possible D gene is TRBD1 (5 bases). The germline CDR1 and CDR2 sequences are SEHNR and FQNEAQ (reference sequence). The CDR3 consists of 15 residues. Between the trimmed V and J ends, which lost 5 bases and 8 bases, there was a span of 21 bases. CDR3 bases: TGTGCCAGCAGCGCCGTGAAGTTAGGGGTTGAAACCCAGTACTTC. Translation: CASSAVKLGVETQYF.

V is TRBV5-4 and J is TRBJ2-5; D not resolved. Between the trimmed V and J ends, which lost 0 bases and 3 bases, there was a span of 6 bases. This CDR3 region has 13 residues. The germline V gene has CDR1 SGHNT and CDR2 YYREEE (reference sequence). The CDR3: CASSLARKETQYF. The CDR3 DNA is TGTGCCAGCAGCTTGGCCAGGAAAGAGACCCAGTACTTC.

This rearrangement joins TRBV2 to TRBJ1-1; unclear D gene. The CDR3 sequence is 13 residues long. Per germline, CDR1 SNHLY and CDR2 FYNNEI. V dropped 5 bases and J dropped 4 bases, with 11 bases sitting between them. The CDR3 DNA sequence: TGTGCCAGCAGTCTCAATGCGGGCACTGAAGCTTTCTTT. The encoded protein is CASSLNAGTEAFF. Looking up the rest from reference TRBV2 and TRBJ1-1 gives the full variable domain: EPEVTQTPSHQVTQMGQEVILRCVPISNHLYFYWYRQILGQKVEFLVSFYNNEISEKSEIFDDQFSVERPDGSNFTLKIRSTKLEDSAMYFCASSLNAGTEAFFGQGTRLTVV.

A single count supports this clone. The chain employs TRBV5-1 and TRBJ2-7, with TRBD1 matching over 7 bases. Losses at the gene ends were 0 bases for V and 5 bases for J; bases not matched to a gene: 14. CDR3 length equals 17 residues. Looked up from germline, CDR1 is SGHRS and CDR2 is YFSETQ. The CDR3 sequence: CASSLAYGDSPWDEQYF. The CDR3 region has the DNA TGCGCCAGCAGCTTGGCTTATGGGGACAGCCCCTGGGACGAGCAGTACTTC.

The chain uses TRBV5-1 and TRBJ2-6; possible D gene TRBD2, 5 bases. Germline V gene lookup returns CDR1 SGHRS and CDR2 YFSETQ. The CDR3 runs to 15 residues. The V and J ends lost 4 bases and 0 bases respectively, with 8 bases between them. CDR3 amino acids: CASSLEGSGANVLTF. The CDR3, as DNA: TGCGCCAGCAGCCTCGAGGGCTCTGGGGCCAACGTCCTGACTTTC.

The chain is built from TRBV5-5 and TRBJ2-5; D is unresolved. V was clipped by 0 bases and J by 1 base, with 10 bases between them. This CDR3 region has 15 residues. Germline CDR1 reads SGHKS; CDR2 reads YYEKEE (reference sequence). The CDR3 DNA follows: TGTGCCAGCAGCTTGGAGGCAGGTCTCCAAGAGACCCAGTACTTC. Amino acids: CASSLEAGLQETQYF.